The clone carrying this T cell receptor beta chain was picked up many times. Its antigen is still unknown. The read halts 3 residues ahead of the CDR3 end, with the missing end drawn from the germline J gene. The data were obtained in a study of T cell clonality in common variable immunodeficiency. The data were produced by immunoSEQ multiplex PCR, yet TCRdb's version contains in-frame clones alone and is incomplete. Listed for the sample are roughly 70,000 clones, none seen a single time. Overall study results and limits: In common variable immunodeficiency, TCR beta chains reportedly carried fewer deletions and N-nucleotide insertions. Shared TCRbeta clones were fewer between CVID subjects than controls. CVID subjects had higher TCRbeta clonality than healthy controls, most marked in about a third.

This CDR3 has 14 residues. CDR1 is DFQATT and CDR2 is SNEGSKA in the germline V gene (reference sequence). V was cut by 1 base and J by 7 bases, with 16 bases left in between. Heparinized whole blood, roughly 5 to 8 ml, came from each donor. Sequencing was performed on peripheral blood mononuclear cells. This receptor was identified in a person between 18 and 69 years old in good health. The rearrangement joins TRBV20-1 to TRBJ1-2; D remains ambiguous. This chain's CDR3 is CSARGFGVLSGYTF. The part of the CDR3 DNA that was read is TGCAGTGCTAGAGGGTTCGGGGTACTCTCTGGC.